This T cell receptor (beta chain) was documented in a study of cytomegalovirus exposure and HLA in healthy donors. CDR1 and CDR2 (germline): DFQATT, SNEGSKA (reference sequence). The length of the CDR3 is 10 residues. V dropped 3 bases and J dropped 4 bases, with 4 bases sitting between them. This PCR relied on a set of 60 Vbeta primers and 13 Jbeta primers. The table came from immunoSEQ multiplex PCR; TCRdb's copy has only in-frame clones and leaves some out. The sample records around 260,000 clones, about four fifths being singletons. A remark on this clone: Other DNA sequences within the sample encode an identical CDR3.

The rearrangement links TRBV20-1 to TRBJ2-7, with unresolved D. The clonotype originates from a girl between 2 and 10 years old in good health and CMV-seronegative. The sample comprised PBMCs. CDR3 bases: TGCAGTGCTAGCCCTTACGAGCAGTACTTC. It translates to CSASPYEQYF.